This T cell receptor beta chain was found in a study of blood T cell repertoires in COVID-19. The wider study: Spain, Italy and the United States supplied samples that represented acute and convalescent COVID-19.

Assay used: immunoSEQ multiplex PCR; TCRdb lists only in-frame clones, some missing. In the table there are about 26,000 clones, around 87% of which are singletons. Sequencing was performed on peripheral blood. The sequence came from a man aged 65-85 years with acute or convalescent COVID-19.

CDR3 DNA sequence: TGTGCCAGTAGTCTCGGACAGGGCCAAGGCTATGGCTACACCTTC. Amino acids: CASSLGQGQGYGYTF. The chain has TRBV19 and TRBJ1-2; 8 bases are a match to TRBD1. The CDR3 sequence is 15 residues long. The J segment lost 4 bases and the V segment lost 5 bases, leaving 9 bases of the junction unmatched. Germline CDR1 LNHDA, CDR2 SQIVND (reference sequence).